This T cell receptor (beta chain) is from a study of cytomegalovirus exposure and HLA in healthy donors. There are 17 residues in the CDR3. Trimming at V came to 2 bases and at J to 8 bases, leaving 7 bases not matched to a gene. Germline assignment: CDR1 MGHRA and CDR2 YSYEKL. This clone has more than one count but fewer than ten. Primers included in the PCR were 60 Vbeta and 13 Jbeta primers. Repertoires were generated with immunoSEQ multiplex PCR, while TCRdb's copy carries only in-frame clones and drops some. Of about 210,000 clones listed, 82% are singletons. The genes are TRBV4-1 and TRBJ2-1, with TRBD2 matching 15 bases. The sequence was obtained from a man aged 40-49 years in good health and CMV-seropositive. The sequenced material came from PBMCs. CDR3 amino acids: CASSQPPRTSGRDEQFF. The CDR3, as DNA: TGCGCCAGCAGCCAACCTCCGCGGACTAGCGGGAGGGATGAGCAGTTCTTC.